This T cell receptor (beta chain) was documented in a study of beta chain features in type 1 diabetes. Study outcomes and limitations: The study found moderately but significantly shorter TCRB CDR3s in all four CD4+ subsets of Type 1 diabetes patients. In type 1 diabetes patients, VDJ junctions had fewer insertions; deletions at these junctions were more frequent.

Isolated RNA was reverse transcribed in full, so expressed TCRB transcripts were sequenced. TCRdb keeps only in-frame clones here, not all; method: immunoSEQ multiplex PCR. This sample yields about 360,000 clones, of which roughly an eighth are seen a single time; 0.0085% to 0.012% belongs to the top ten. Remarks on this clone: The antigen is unknown.

Germline assignment: CDR1 SGHTA and CDR2 FQGNSA. The CDR3 loop spans 14 amino acids. Trimming cost V 7 bases and J 8 bases, with 15 bases left between them. The V gene is TRBV7-2, the J gene TRBJ1-6; unclear D gene. The receptor was derived from a woman younger than 30 with type 1 diabetes. The sequencing input was naive CD4+ T cells from blood. The CDR3 reads CASTSRAGDSPLHF. The CDR3 coding sequence is TGTGCCAGCACCTCCCGGGCCGGGGATTCACCCCTCCACTTT.